A single sample is the source of the 22 T cell receptor beta chains below, sequenced in a study of OX40 agonist ivuxolimab in advanced cancers. Measured with immunoSEQ multiplex PCR; TCRdb has only the in-frame clones, and not every one. The data contain fewer than 20,000 clones, roughly 78% of them seen just once; the ten biggest clones take up around 30%. The sequencing used CD4+ or CD8+ T cells sorted from blood, collected in a trial of the OX40 agonist ivuxolimab. These receptors came from an adult with an advanced solid tumor such as melanoma, head and neck, liver or kidney cancer.

V and J are TRBV18 and TRBJ2-1, with 7 bases that match TRBD1. V trimming: 6 bases; J trimming: 4 bases; junction bases outside the gene matches: 9. CDR3 size: 15 residues. Germline CDR1 reads KGHSH; CDR2 reads LQKENI. CDR3 loop: CASSQRQGVYNEQFF. Written as DNA, the CDR3 is TGTGCCAGCTCCCAGAGGCAGGGGGTATACAATGAGCAGTTCTTC.

The rearrangement uses TRBV7-9 and TRBJ1-6; 7 bases are shared with TRBD1. The germline gives CDR1 SEHNR, CDR2 FQNEAQ (reference sequence). V shed 5 bases, J shed 10 bases, and the junction held 11 bases outside the gene matches. The length of the CDR3 is 15 residues. The CDR3 region has the DNA TGTGCCAGCAGCACCCTTGGACAGGCTGGATCACCCCTCCACTTT. The encoded protein is CASSTLGQAGSPLHF.

The chain carries TRBV2 and TRBJ1-2, with TRBD1 matching over 12 bases. V lost 6 bases, J lost 8 bases, and 4 bases stayed unmatched. Germline CDR1 and CDR2: SNHLY and FYNNEI. This CDR3 has 13 amino acids. The CDR3 DNA reads TGTGCCAGCAGGGGGACAGGGGGCGTCGGCTACACCTTC. It is translated as CASRGTGGVGYTF.

V gene TRBV7-9 combines with J gene TRBJ1-5; no reliable D call. V was clipped by 1 base and J by 0 bases, with 7 bases between them. The germline CDR1 and CDR2 sequences are SEHNR and FQNEAQ (reference sequence). CDR3 size: 15 residues. Written as DNA, the CDR3 is TGTGCCAGCAGCTTAGAGGGTTATAGCAATCAGCCCCAGCATTTT. This codes for CASSLEGYSNQPQHF. Full variable domain (missing parts from reference TRBV7-9 and TRBJ1-5): DTGVSQNPRHKITKRGQNVTFRCDPISEHNRLYWYRQTLGQGPEFLTYFQNEAQLEKSRLLSDRFSAERPKGSFSTLEIQRTEQGDSAMYLCASSLEGYSNQPQHFGDGTRLSIL.

A few counts support this clone. V usage is TRBV19 and J usage is TRBJ1-5, with D hard to call. CDR3 length equals 15 residues. Trimming cost V 5 bases and J 1 base, with 12 bases left between them. Germline V CDR1 and CDR2: LNHDA, SQIVND (reference sequence). The CDR3 nucleotides read TGTGCCAGTAGTGTTGGACTTATGAGCAATCAGCCCCAGCATTTT. This codes for CASSVGLMSNQPQHF.

In this sample, this clone turned up once. The V gene is TRBV28, the J gene TRBJ2-2; 8 bases map to TRBD1. From germline, CDR1 is MDHEN and CDR2 SYDVKM. Trimming at V came to 6 bases and at J to 4 bases, leaving 10 bases not matched to a gene. This CDR3 is 16 amino acids long. This chain's CDR3 is CASSSRRQGITGELFF. The CDR3 DNA reads as TGTGCCAGCAGCTCCCGACGACAGGGGATCACCGGGGAGCTGTTTTTT.

This clone turned up a few times. The chain uses TRBV2 and TRBJ2-3, with D unresolved. CDR1 and CDR2 (germline): SNHLY, FYNNEI. Trimming pared 4 bases from V and 2 bases from J, leaving 7 bases between. The CDR3 runs to 13 residues. The CDR3 DNA reads as TGTGCCAGCAGTGTCGCATCCACAGATACGCAGTATTTT. It is translated as CASSVASTDTQYF.

The chain recombines TRBV14 with TRBJ1-1, with D unresolved. The germline V gene has CDR1 SGHDN and CDR2 FVKESK. The CDR3 runs 13 residues. V was trimmed by 1 base and J by 3 bases, leaving 6 bases between them. The CDR3 here is CASSQAPYTEAFF. The CDR3 nucleotides are TGTGCCAGCAGCCAAGCGCCTTACACTGAAGCTTTCTTT.

This clone was counted between two and nine times. The V gene is TRBV6-5, the J gene TRBJ1-2; 7 bases are a match to TRBD1. This CDR3 is built from 15 residues. The germline CDR1 and CDR2 sequences are MNHEY and SVGAGI. V was clipped by 6 bases and J by 7 bases; unmatched bases: 14. CDR3 loop: CASSGEGALLTGYTF. CDR3 sequence (DNA): TGTGCCAGCAGCGGAGAGGGGGCGCTGTTGACTGGCTACACCTTC.

The V and J genes are TRBV27 and TRBJ1-1; D uncertain. Germline lookup yields CDR1 MNHEY and CDR2 SMNVEV (reference sequence). The V end lost 2 bases, the J end lost 1 base, and 8 bases lay between the germline ends. The CDR3 totals 14 residues. CDR3 DNA: TGTGCCAGCAGTTTAGTACGGGGGAACACTGAAGCTTTCTTT. Its translation: CASSLVRGNTEAFF.

With regard to this clone: Within the sample, other DNA sequences also encode this same CDR3. The rearrangement uses TRBV19 and TRBJ1-5; D unresolved. Looked up from germline, CDR1 is LNHDA and CDR2 is SQIVND (reference sequence). V was clipped by 2 bases and J by 0 bases, with 8 bases between them. The CDR3 is made up of 15 amino acids. The CDR3 DNA follows: TGTGCCAGTAGTATAACGGACTATAGCAATCAGCCCCAGCATTTT. Its protein product is CASSITDYSNQPQHF.

A note on this clone: The same CDR3 also results from other DNA sequences found in this sample. This chain uses TRBV7-9 with TRBJ1-5; D remains ambiguous. Trimming removed 5 bases from V and 7 bases from J, with 9 bases in between. The CDR3 extends over 12 amino acids. Germline V gene data show CDR1 as SEHNR and CDR2 as FQNEAQ (reference sequence). The chain's CDR3 is CASSPGSQPQHF. The CDR3 coding sequence is TGTGCCAGCAGCCCGGGCTCCCAGCCCCAGCATTTT.

The chain couples TRBV9 to TRBJ2-2; 9 bases align to TRBD1. The CDR3 has 17 amino acids. The V and J ends lost 0 bases and 1 base, in that order; junction bases with no gene match: 4. Germline CDR1 SGDLS, CDR2 YYNGEE. CDR3 region: CASSVARDRVNTGELFF. The CDR3 region has the DNA TGTGCCAGCAGCGTAGCTAGGGACAGGGTGAACACCGGGGAGCTGTTTTTT.

This chain uses TRBV6-5 with TRBJ2-3, with D unclear. CDR3 length: 12 amino acids. Germline V gives CDR1 MNHEY, CDR2 SVGAGI. Between the trimmed V and J ends, which lost 0 bases and 6 bases, there was a span of 4 bases. This chain's CDR3 is CASSYSMDTQYF. The CDR3 nucleotides read TGTGCCAGCAGTTACTCGATGGATACGCAGTATTTT.

The V call is TRBV7-2, the J call TRBJ1-1, with D perhaps TRBD1 (5 bases). This CDR3 is built from 14 residues. CDR1 is SGHTA, CDR2 FQGNSA, per germline. Trimming removed 2 bases at V and 4 bases at J, with 11 bases between. DNA for the CDR3: TGTGCCAGCAGCTTATCGGGTGGGGCCACTGAAGCTTTCTTT. It is translated as CASSLSGGATEAFF.

The V call is TRBV27, the J call TRBJ2-4; D remains unclear. V lost 6 bases, J lost 2 bases, and 5 bases lay in between. The CDR3 totals 12 residues. The germline CDR1 and CDR2 sequences are MNHEY and SMNVEV (reference sequence). CDR3 amino acids: CASSPSKNIQYF. CDR3 sequence (DNA): TGTGCCAGCAGCCCCTCCAAAAACATTCAGTACTTC.

The chain carries TRBV4-1 and TRBJ2-2, with no clear D. CDR3 length: 13 residues. Germline V lookup: CDR1 MGHRA, CDR2 YSYEKL. Trimming removed 0 bases from V and 6 bases from J, with 5 bases in between. The CDR3 sequence: CASSQDLSGELFF. CDR3 DNA: TGCGCCAGCAGCCAAGATTTGTCCGGGGAGCTGTTTTTT.

V is TRBV14 and J is TRBJ2-7; maybe TRBD2 (6 bases). Trimming shortened V by 4 bases and J by 6 bases, and 16 bases separated the two germline ends. The CDR3 runs to 14 residues. CDR1 and CDR2 from the germline V gene are SGHDN and FVKESK. In DNA, the CDR3 is TGTGCCAGCAGCCTCTATGGAGGGAGTACCGAGCAGTACTTC. Its translation is CASSLYGGSTEQYF.

This clone was found a few times. The rearrangement joins TRBV4-1 to TRBJ2-7, with D tentatively TRBD2 (5 bases). Trimming cost V 0 bases and J 7 bases, with 10 bases left between them. CDR3 length: 13 residues. CDR1 is MGHRA, CDR2 YSYEKL, per germline. CDR3 sequence (DNA): TGCGCCAGCAGCCAAGATCCGGGGTGGGAGCAGTACTTC. Translating gives CASSQDPGWEQYF.

This chain links TRBV4-1 with TRBJ2-7; tentatively, D is TRBD1 (6 bases). Trimming left V 0 bases short and J 3 bases short, with 15 bases between. The germline V gene has CDR1 MGHRA and CDR2 YSYEKL. The CDR3 contains 16 residues. The CDR3 reads CASSQEHGTLLYEQYF. CDR3 sequence (DNA): TGCGCCAGCAGCCAAGAGCACGGGACACTACTCTACGAGCAGTACTTC.

The V call is TRBV7-9, the J call TRBJ2-7; D uncertain. Per germline, CDR1 SEHNR and CDR2 FQNEAQ (reference sequence). CDR3 size: 13 residues. V lost 0 bases and J lost 3, with 6 bases in between. This CDR3 reads CASSLALSYEQYF. CDR3 nucleotides: TGTGCCAGCAGCTTAGCGCTCAGCTACGAGCAGTACTTC.

The chain uses TRBV6-6 and TRBJ1-5; 7 bases line up with TRBD1. CDR3 length equals 15 residues. Trimming took 3 bases from V and 7 from J; bases not matched to a gene: 9. Germline V gives CDR1 MNHNY, CDR2 SVGAGI (reference sequence). In DNA form, the CDR3 reads TGTGCCAGCAGTTATACTGACAGGGAAAGGCAGCCCCAGCATTTT. Translated, it gives CASSYTDRERQPQHF.